This T cell receptor (beta chain) came from a study of graft-versus-host responses after intestinal transplantation. On this clone: Its specificity is not known.

Clones were read by immunoSEQ multiplex PCR, and TCRdb kept only the in-frame ones, dropping some. The profile shows 20,000 to 25,000 clones, 82% of them singletons. Trimming took 5 bases from V and 0 from J, leaving 11 bases between them. The CDR3 is 14 residues long. From germline, CDR1 is SQVTM and CDR2 ANQGSEA. The V call is TRBV29-1, the J call TRBJ1-3; no clear D. The clonotype was recovered from a human donor who was the organ donor for an intestinal transplant. The source material was unstimulated CD8+ T cells sorted from spleen or lymph node cells, sampled before transplant. The CDR3 region has the DNA TGCAGCGTTTGGGCCCTGAGCTCTGGAAACACCATATATTTT. Translated, it gives CSVWALSSGNTIYF.